This TCR beta chain derives from a study of cytomegalovirus exposure and HLA in healthy donors. Germline CDR1 SGHVS, CDR2 FQNEAQ. The ends lost 6 bases at V and 2 bases at J; junction bases unmatched: 3. The CDR3 spans 14 residues. A multiplex PCR was run with 60 Vbeta primers and 13 Jbeta primers. Generated by immunoSEQ multiplex PCR, the TCRdb table keeps only in-frame clones and is missing some. The data show 90,000 to 150,000 clones, 63% seen once. Source material: PBMCs. J is TRBJ1-4 and V is TRBV7-8; 7 positions match TRBD1. This TCR derives from a man in his forties or fifties in good health and CMV-seropositive. For the CDR3, the DNA is TGTGCCAGCAGTTCGACAGGGACTAATGAAAAACTGTTTTTT. It encodes CASSSTGTNEKLFF.